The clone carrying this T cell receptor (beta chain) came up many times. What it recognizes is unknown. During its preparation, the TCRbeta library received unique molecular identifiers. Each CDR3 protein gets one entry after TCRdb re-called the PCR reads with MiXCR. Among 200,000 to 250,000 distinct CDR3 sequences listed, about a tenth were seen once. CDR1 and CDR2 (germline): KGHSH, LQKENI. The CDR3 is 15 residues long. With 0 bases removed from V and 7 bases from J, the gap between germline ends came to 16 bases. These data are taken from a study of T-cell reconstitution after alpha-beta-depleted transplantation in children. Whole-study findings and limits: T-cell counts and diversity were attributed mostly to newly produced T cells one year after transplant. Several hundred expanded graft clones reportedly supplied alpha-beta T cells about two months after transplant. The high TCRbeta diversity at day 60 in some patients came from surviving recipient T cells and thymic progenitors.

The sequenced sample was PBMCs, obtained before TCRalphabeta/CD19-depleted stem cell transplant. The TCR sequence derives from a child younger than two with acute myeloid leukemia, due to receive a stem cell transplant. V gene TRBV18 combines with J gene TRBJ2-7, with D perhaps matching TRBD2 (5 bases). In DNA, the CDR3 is TGTGCCAGCTCACCACCGGGTATAAGGACGGGGGAGCAGTACTTC. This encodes CASSPPGIRTGEQYF.